This TCR beta chain was captured in a study of glioma-infiltrating T cells after dendritic cell vaccination. Study-level information: Three intradermal dendritic cell vaccine injections were given every two weeks.

About this clone: Its target is unknown.

Study-wide results and limits: Complete blood and tumor specimen sets were limited to few patients.

Profiling relied on immunoSEQ multiplex PCR, and the TCRdb table lists in-frame clones only, not all of them. The sample has fewer than 85,000 clones, approximately 80% seen once. The sample here was blood, taken before dendritic cell vaccination. The sequence derives from a human donor with glioblastoma.

CDR3 DNA sequence: TGCGCCAGCTCCCGGGGAGGGACAGGGGACCACCAACAGGAGACCCAGTACTTC. This codes for CASSRGGTGDHQQETQYF. The rearrangement joins TRBV5-1 to TRBJ2-5, with TRBD1 matching 10 bases. Trimming removed 7 bases from V and 5 bases from J; junction bases left unmatched: 20. CDR3 length: 18 amino acids. CDR1 is SGHRS, CDR2 YFSETQ, per germline. Full variable domain (remainder filled in from reference TRBV5-1 and TRBJ2-5): KAGVTQTPRYLIKTRGQQVTLSCSPISGHRSVSWYQQTPGQGLQFLFEYFSETQRNKGNFPGRFSGRQFSNSRSEMNVSTLELGDSALYLCASSRGGTGDHQQETQYFGPGTRLLVL.